This T cell receptor beta chain was retrieved from a study of cytomegalovirus exposure and HLA in healthy donors. Study-level findings and limits: Overall, 164 TCR beta chains were annotated as cytomegalovirus-associated.

Details on this clone: Its antigen is still unknown.

Germline CDR1 reads PRHDT; CDR2 reads FYEKMQ (reference sequence). V shed 4 bases, J shed 2 bases, and the junction held 10 bases outside the gene matches. The CDR3 is 19 amino acids. Sequencing was performed with immunoSEQ multiplex PCR; in TCRdb, only in-frame clones are kept and a portion is missing. In the table there are about 280,000 clones, roughly 90% of which are singletons. The clonotype comes from a woman aged 18-35 years in good health and CMV-seronegative. This rearrangement joins TRBV13 to TRBJ2-4, with TRBD2 matching over 14 bases. Input material: PBMCs. CDR3 sequence: CASSSEGLAGVGSKNIQYF. In DNA, the CDR3 is TGTGCCAGCAGCTCAGAGGGACTAGCGGGAGTTGGGTCCAAAAACATTCAGTACTTC.